A selection of T cell receptor beta chains follows, all from one sample in a study of regulatory T cells in long-lasting Graves disease. In TCRdb, the multiplex PCR reads were re-called with MiXCR into one record per CDR3 protein. The table lists 400,000 to 500,000 distinct CDR3 sequences, approximately 15% of them singletons. The sample was also reused in another study, on T cells in Graves' hyperthyroidism and ophthalmopathy.

The sample was peripheral blood mononuclear cells (PBMCs), taken at new diagnosis, from a patient treated with antithyroid drugs. These receptors came from a woman between 45 and 60 years old with Graves disease. Both conserved end residues are part of each CDR3. The order of the fields is CDR3 protein, CDR3 DNA, clone size, CDR3 length, J gene, V gene, D gene. A D gene is named only where the DNA matches it firmly. Clone sizes are given selectively: once, few, many, or a class where the clone is expanded.

CDR3 protein: CASSLEQETQYF
CDR3 DNA: TGTGCCAGCAGCTTAGAGCAAGAGACCCAGTACTTC
clone size: many
CDR3 length: 12
J gene: TRBJ2-5
V gene: TRBV11-2
D gene: -

CDR3 protein: CASSSSSRVVLGDTQYF
CDR3 DNA: TGTGCCAGCAGTTCGTCCAGCCGGGTTGTTTTGGGGGATACGCAGTATTTT
clone size: -
CDR3 length: 17
J gene: TRBJ2-3
V gene: TRBV12-3/TRBV12-4
D gene: -

CDR3 protein: CASSQDEEVWETQYF
CDR3 DNA: TGTGCCAGCAGCCAAGATGAAGAGGTCTGGGAGACCCAGTACTTC
clone size: many
CDR3 length: 15
J gene: TRBJ2-5
V gene: TRBV3-1
D gene: -

CDR3 protein: CASSGSNEQFF
CDR3 DNA: TGTGCCAGCAGTGGTAGTAATGAGCAGTTCTTC
clone size: many
CDR3 length: 11
J gene: TRBJ2-1
V gene: TRBV2
D gene: -

CDR3 protein: CASRTRDRAYEQYF
CDR3 DNA: TGTGCCAGCAGGACCCGGGACAGAGCCTACGAGCAGTACTTC
clone size: -
CDR3 length: 14
J gene: TRBJ2-7
V gene: TRBV28
D gene: TRBD1

CDR3 protein: CASSPPPGLGTDTQYF
CDR3 DNA: TGTGCCAGCAGTCCTCCTCCGGGACTAGGCACAGATACGCAGTATTTT
clone size: many
CDR3 length: 16
J gene: TRBJ2-3
V gene: TRBV13
D gene: TRBD2

CDR3 protein: CASTPPAGVNTDTQYF
CDR3 DNA: TGTGCCAGCACCCCCCCAGCGGGAGTGAACACAGATACGCAGTATTTT
clone size: many
CDR3 length: 16
J gene: TRBJ2-3
V gene: TRBV28
D gene: TRBD2

CDR3 protein: CASSLGVRLLANTGELFF
CDR3 DNA: TGTGCCAGCAGTTTGGGCGTGAGACTCCTCGCGAACACCGGGGAGCTGTTTTTT
clone size: many
CDR3 length: 18
J gene: TRBJ2-2
V gene: TRBV12-3/TRBV12-4
D gene: -

CDR3 protein: CASSDSRGAGNTIYF
CDR3 DNA: TGTGCCAGCAGTGATTCCAGGGGAGCTGGAAACACCATATATTTT
clone size: -
CDR3 length: 15
J gene: TRBJ1-3
V gene: TRBV6-2/TRBV6-3
D gene: -

CDR3 protein: CASSWRSETQETQYF
CDR3 DNA: TGTGCCAGTAGTTGGAGGAGCGAGACCCAAGAGACCCAGTACTTC
clone size: few
CDR3 length: 15
J gene: TRBJ2-5
V gene: TRBV19
D gene: -

CDR3 protein: CASSGQPRAYEQYF
CDR3 DNA: TGTGCCAGCAGCGGGCAGCCGAGAGCCTACGAGCAGTACTTC
clone size: many
CDR3 length: 14
J gene: TRBJ2-7
V gene: TRBV28
D gene: -

CDR3 protein: CASSGGFAGVVTTDTQYF
CDR3 DNA: TGTGCCAGCAGCGGGGGTTTCGCAGGGGTTGTGACCACAGATACGCAGTATTTT
clone size: few
CDR3 length: 18
J gene: TRBJ2-3
V gene: TRBV2
D gene: -

CDR3 protein: CASSPLQGYEQYF
CDR3 DNA: TGTGCCAGCAGCCCGCTACAGGGCTACGAGCAGTACTTC
clone size: -
CDR3 length: 13
J gene: TRBJ2-7
V gene: TRBV7-6
D gene: -

CDR3 protein: CASSPRAAPTDTQYF
CDR3 DNA: TGTGCCAGCAGTCCTCGGGCGGCGCCCACAGATACGCAGTATTTT
clone size: many
CDR3 length: 15
J gene: TRBJ2-3
V gene: TRBV12-3/TRBV12-4
D gene: -

CDR3 protein: CSTSSGPENIQYF
CDR3 DNA: TGCAGCACTAGTAGCGGGCCTGAAAACATTCAGTACTTC
clone size: few
CDR3 length: 13
J gene: TRBJ2-4
V gene: TRBV29-1
D gene: TRBD2

CDR3 protein: CASARATPGEAFF
CDR3 DNA: TGTGCCAGCGCACGAGCGACTCCCGGTGAAGCTTTCTTT
clone size: -
CDR3 length: 13
J gene: TRBJ1-1
V gene: TRBV18
D gene: -

CDR3 protein: CASSLVEGGNYEQYF
CDR3 DNA: TGCGCCAGCAGCTTGGTGGAGGGAGGCAACTACGAGCAGTACTTC
clone size: many
CDR3 length: 15
J gene: TRBJ2-7
V gene: TRBV5-1
D gene: -

CDR3 protein: CAISESGQDYNEQFF
CDR3 DNA: TGTGCCATCAGTGAGTCAGGACAGGACTACAATGAGCAGTTCTTC
clone size: many
CDR3 length: 15
J gene: TRBJ2-1
V gene: TRBV10-3
D gene: TRBD1

CDR3 protein: CASSDGPNEQYF
CDR3 DNA: TGTGCCAGCAGCGACGGACCGAACGAGCAGTACTTC
clone size: few
CDR3 length: 12
J gene: TRBJ2-7
V gene: TRBV7-9
D gene: -

CDR3 protein: CASSLRASAQTDTQYF
CDR3 DNA: TGTGCCAGCTCGTTGAGGGCTAGCGCTCAAACAGATACGCAGTATTTT
clone size: many
CDR3 length: 16
J gene: TRBJ2-3
V gene: TRBV2
D gene: -

CDR3 protein: CASSPDPPGHYYNEQFF
CDR3 DNA: TGTGCCAGCAGCCCGGATCCCCCGGGACATTACTACAATGAGCAGTTCTTC
clone size: many
CDR3 length: 17
J gene: TRBJ2-1
V gene: TRBV7-3
D gene: -

CDR3 protein: CASSELADYYEQYF
CDR3 DNA: TGTGCCAGCAGTGAACTAGCGGATTATTACGAGCAGTACTTC
clone size: few
CDR3 length: 14
J gene: TRBJ2-7
V gene: TRBV2
D gene: TRBD2

CDR3 protein: CASSPLAVQETQYF
CDR3 DNA: TGTGCCAGCAGCCCTCTAGCAGTCCAAGAGACCCAGTACTTC
clone size: few
CDR3 length: 14
J gene: TRBJ2-5
V gene: TRBV7-7
D gene: -

CDR3 protein: CASSFSAGATNEKLFF
CDR3 DNA: TGTGCCAGCAGTTTTTCGGCTGGGGCAACTAATGAAAAACTGTTTTTT
clone size: -
CDR3 length: 16
J gene: TRBJ1-4
V gene: TRBV12-3/TRBV12-4
D gene: -

CDR3 protein: CSARDHWNQETQYF
CDR3 DNA: TGCAGTGCTAGAGATCATTGGAACCAAGAGACCCAGTACTTC
clone size: few
CDR3 length: 14
J gene: TRBJ2-5
V gene: TRBV20-1
D gene: -

CDR3 protein: CASSPGSSGANEQYF
CDR3 DNA: TGTGCCAGCTCACCGGGTTCTAGCGGGGCCAACGAGCAGTACTTC
clone size: many
CDR3 length: 15
J gene: TRBJ2-7
V gene: TRBV18
D gene: TRBD2

CDR3 protein: CAAGGTGGVANEQFF
CDR3 DNA: TGTGCCGCCGGCGGAACGGGAGGAGTTGCCAATGAGCAGTTCTTC
clone size: many
CDR3 length: 15
J gene: TRBJ2-1
V gene: TRBV10-3
D gene: TRBD2

CDR3 protein: CASSEAGRSSNNEQFF
CDR3 DNA: TGTGCCAGCAGTGAAGCTGGCAGGAGTTCTAACAATGAGCAGTTCTTC
clone size: many
CDR3 length: 16
J gene: TRBJ2-1
V gene: TRBV2
D gene: -

CDR3 protein: CSARSLAGVSDTQYF
CDR3 DNA: TGCAGTGCCCGGTCCCTAGCGGGAGTCTCAGATACGCAGTATTTT
clone size: many
CDR3 length: 15
J gene: TRBJ2-3
V gene: TRBV20-1
D gene: TRBD2

CDR3 protein: CASSSHPKQADYTF
CDR3 DNA: TGTGCCAGCAGTTCACACCCCAAACAGGCAGACTACACCTTC
clone size: many
CDR3 length: 14
J gene: TRBJ1-2
V gene: TRBV28
D gene: -

CDR3 protein: CASSLFAREGYTF
CDR3 DNA: TGTGCCAGCAGTTTGTTCGCCAGGGAGGGCTACACCTTC
clone size: -
CDR3 length: 13
J gene: TRBJ1-2
V gene: TRBV27
D gene: -

CDR3 protein: CASSYDPTSADTQYF
CDR3 DNA: TGTGCCAGCAGCTATGACCCCACATCCGCAGATACGCAGTATTTT
clone size: many
CDR3 length: 15
J gene: TRBJ2-3
V gene: TRBV7-9
D gene: -

CDR3 protein: CATSETGGADGYTF
CDR3 DNA: TGTGCCACCAGTGAAACAGGGGGCGCAGATGGCTACACCTTC
clone size: many
CDR3 length: 14
J gene: TRBJ1-2
V gene: TRBV24-1
D gene: TRBD1